This T cell receptor beta chain was sequenced for a study of blood T cell repertoires in COVID-19. At the level of the study: The United States, Italy and Spain supplied acute and convalescent COVID-19 samples.

The germline CDR1 and CDR2 sequences are MDHEN and SYDVKM. J was trimmed by 1 base and V by 9 bases; bases with no gene match: 9. The CDR3 loop spans 14 amino acids. This clone came up once. Clones were read by immunoSEQ multiplex PCR, and TCRdb kept only the in-frame ones, dropping some. The table lists roughly 200,000 clones, about 85% of them singletons. J is TRBJ2-7 and V is TRBV28, with 7 bases matching TRBD1. Sequenced sample: PBMCs or T cells enriched from blood (not recorded which). This clonotype originated in a man aged 40-55 years who had recovered from COVID-19. The CDR3 DNA reads as TGTGCCAGTACCGACAGGGCAAAATCCTACGAGCAGTACTTC. It codes for CASTDRAKSYEQYF.